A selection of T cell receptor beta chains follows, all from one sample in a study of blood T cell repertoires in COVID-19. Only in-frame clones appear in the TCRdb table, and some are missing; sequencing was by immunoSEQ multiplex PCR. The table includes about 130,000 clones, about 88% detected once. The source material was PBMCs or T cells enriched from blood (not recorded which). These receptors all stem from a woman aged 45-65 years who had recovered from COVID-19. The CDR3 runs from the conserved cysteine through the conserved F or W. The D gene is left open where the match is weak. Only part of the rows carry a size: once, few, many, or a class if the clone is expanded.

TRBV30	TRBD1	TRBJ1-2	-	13	CAWGTGGNYGYTF	TGTGCCTGGGGGACAGGGGGTAACTATGGCTACACCTTC
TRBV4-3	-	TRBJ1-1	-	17	CASSQTGTPLMNTEAFF	TGCGCCAGCAGCCAAACCGGGACACCTCTAATGAACACTGAAGCTTTCTTT
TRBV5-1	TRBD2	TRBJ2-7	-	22	CASSSRKTIAGGLTIFNYEQYF	TGCGCCAGCAGCTCCCGAAAAACAATAGCGGGGGGACTTACAATTTTTAACTACGAGCAGTACTTC
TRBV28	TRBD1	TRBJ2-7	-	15	CASSLTRGLSYEQYF	TGTGCCAGCAGTTTAACCAGGGGGCTAAGCTACGAGCAGTACTTC
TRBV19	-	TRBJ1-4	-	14	CASSPRQENEKLFF	TGTGCCAGTAGCCCACGACAGGAAAATGAAAAACTGTTTTTT
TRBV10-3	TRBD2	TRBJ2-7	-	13	CAISKAGVSEQYF	TGTGCCATCAGTAAAGCGGGGGTGAGCGAGCAGTACTTC
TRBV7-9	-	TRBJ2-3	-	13	CASSTRGSDTQYF	TGTGCCAGCAGCACGCGGGGTTCAGATACGCAGTATTTT
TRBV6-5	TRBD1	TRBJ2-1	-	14	CASSPDRASNEQFF	TGTGCCAGCAGCCCCGACAGGGCATCGAATGAGCAGTTCTTC
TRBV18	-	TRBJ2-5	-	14	CASSLLQGKETQYF	TGTGCCAGCTCACTCTTGCAGGGGAAAGAGACCCAGTACTTC
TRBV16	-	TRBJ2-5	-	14	CASSQSTGRETQYF	TGTGCCAGCAGCCAAAGCACAGGGAGAGAGACCCAGTACTTC
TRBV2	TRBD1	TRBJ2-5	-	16	CASSGGQVVRQETQYF	TGTGCCAGCAGTGGGGGACAGGTAGTTCGACAAGAGACCCAGTACTTC
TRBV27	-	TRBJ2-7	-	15	CASSLGGQLAGEQYF	TGTGCCAGCAGTTTGGGGGGACAGTTGGCTGGCGAGCAGTACTTC
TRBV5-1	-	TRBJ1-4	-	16	CASSAPGGRGNEKLFF	TGCGCCAGCAGCGCCCCGGGGGGCAGGGGTAATGAAAAACTGTTTTTT
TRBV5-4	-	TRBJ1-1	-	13	CASSLGGRTEAFF	TGTGCCAGCAGCTTGGGGGGGCGGACTGAAGCTTTCTTT
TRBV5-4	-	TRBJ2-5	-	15	CASSVGVGVGETQYF	TGTGCCAGCAGCGTTGGTGTAGGGGTCGGAGAGACCCAGTACTTC
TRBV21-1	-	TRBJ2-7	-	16	CASSGRRGTGAHEQYF	TGTGCCAGCAGCGGGCGCCGGGGGACAGGGGCCCACGAGCAGTACTTC
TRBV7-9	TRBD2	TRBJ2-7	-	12	CASSPPRGEQYF	TGTGCCAGCAGCCCCCCACGGGGGGAACAGTACTTC
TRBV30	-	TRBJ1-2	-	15	CAWRRGPITNYGYTF	TGTGCCTGGAGGCGCGGGCCAATTACTAACTATGGCTACACCTTC
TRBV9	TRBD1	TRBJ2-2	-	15	CASRMSDRGTGELFF	TGTGCCAGCAGGATGTCGGACAGGGGAACCGGGGAGCTGTTTTTT
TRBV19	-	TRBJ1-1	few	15	CASTDWTDRGTEAFF	TGTGCCAGTACCGACTGGACAGATCGGGGCACTGAAGCTTTCTTT
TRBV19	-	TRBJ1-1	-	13	CASSRQKGSEAFF	TGTGCCAGTAGTCGACAGAAGGGGTCTGAAGCTTTCTTT